The next 3 T cell receptor beta chains were all read from a single sample in a study of T cell responses to AZD1222 COVID-19 vaccine (dated by TCRdb to the early 2020s). Library method: the immunoSEQ multiplex PCR assay. In its TCRdb copy, this immuneACCESS table keeps in-frame sequences only and misses some clones. Where compared with another copy, unresolved V genes explain less than half of these, and the others have no known cause. The table for this sample lists over 120,000 clones; approximately 94% of them were counted only once. Of the sample, about 9% is held by the ten largest clones. The sample's time point label is to be understood as: baseline before first vaccination. The material was peripheral blood, obtained on day 0 of AZD1222 vaccination. These receptors all come from an adult in good health.

The chain couples TRBV7-3 to TRBJ2-2; D is unresolved. Germline-derived CDR1 and CDR2 are SGHTA and FQGTGA. This CDR3 contains 15 residues. V was pared by 4 bases and J by 6 bases, with 15 bases between. The CDR3 reads CASSSPPMGAGELFF. In DNA, the CDR3 is TGTGCCAGCAGCTCACCCCCAATGGGCGCCGGGGAGCTGTTTTTT.

The chain recombines TRBV27 with TRBJ2-1; 15 bases line up with TRBD2. Germline trimming cut 11 bases from V and 8 bases from J; bases unmatched to any gene: 7. Germline CDR1 reads MNHEY; CDR2 reads SMNVEV (reference sequence). The CDR3 runs to 14 residues. CDR3 residues: CAARTSGGAHEQFF. The DNA for the CDR3 is TGTGCCGCCAGGACTAGCGGGGGGGCCCATGAGCAGTTCTTC.

J is TRBJ1-2 and V is TRBV7-2; D is undetermined. V lost 8 bases and J 7 bases, leaving 29 bases between the germline ends. CDR1 is SGHTA, CDR2 FQGNSA, per germline. CDR3 length: 17 amino acids. The CDR3 sequence is CASDPTIAGYSLGGYTF. Here the CDR3 DNA reads TGTGCCAGCGACCCTACTATCGCAGGATATTCCCTCGGTGGCTACACCTTC. The variable domain in full, with the rest retrieved from reference TRBV7-2 and TRBJ1-2, is GAGVSQSPSNKVTEKGKDVELRCDPISGHTALYWYRQSLGQGLEFLIYFQGNSAPDKSGLPSDRFSAERTGGSVSTLTIQRTQQEDSAVYLCASDPTIAGYSLGGYTFGSGTRLTVV.